This T cell receptor (beta chain) was retrieved from a study of T cell changes during pregnancy in multiple sclerosis. This table comes from immunoSEQ multiplex PCR, and its TCRdb copy is limited to in-frame clones, with some not included. The sample has roughly 40,000 clones; about 90% are singletons. CDR3 length: 11 residues. V gave up 1 base and J gave up 8 bases, with 8 bases separating them. CDR1 and CDR2 from the germline V gene are GTSNPN and SVGIG (reference sequence). The sample was CD4+ T cells from peripheral blood mononuclear cells, taken in the second trimester of pregnancy. The sequence was obtained from a female donor in good health, enrolled as a control in a pregnancy study. The chain carries TRBV30 and TRBJ1-2, with D possibly TRBD1 on 5 matching bases. The CDR3: CAWSAQGGYTF. CDR3 nucleotide sequence: TGTGCCTGGAGTGCCCAGGGAGGCTACACCTTC.